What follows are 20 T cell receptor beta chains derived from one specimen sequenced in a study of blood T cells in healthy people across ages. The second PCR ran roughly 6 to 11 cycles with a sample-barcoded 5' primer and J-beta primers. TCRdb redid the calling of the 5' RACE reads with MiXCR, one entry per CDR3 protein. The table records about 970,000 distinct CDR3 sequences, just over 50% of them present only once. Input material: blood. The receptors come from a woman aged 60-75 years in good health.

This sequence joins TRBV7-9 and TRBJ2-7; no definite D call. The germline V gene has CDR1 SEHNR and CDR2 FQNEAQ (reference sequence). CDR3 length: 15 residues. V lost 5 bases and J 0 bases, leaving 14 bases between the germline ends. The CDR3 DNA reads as TGTGCCAGCAGCCGTGGGGAATGGCGCTCCTACGAGCAGTACTTC. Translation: CASSRGEWRSYEQYF.

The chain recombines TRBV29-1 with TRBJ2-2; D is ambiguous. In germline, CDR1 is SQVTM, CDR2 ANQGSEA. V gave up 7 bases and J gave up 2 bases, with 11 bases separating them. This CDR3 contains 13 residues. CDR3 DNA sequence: TGCAGCGCTCGCCAGGAAAACACCGGGGAGCTGTTTTTT. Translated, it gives CSARQENTGELFF.

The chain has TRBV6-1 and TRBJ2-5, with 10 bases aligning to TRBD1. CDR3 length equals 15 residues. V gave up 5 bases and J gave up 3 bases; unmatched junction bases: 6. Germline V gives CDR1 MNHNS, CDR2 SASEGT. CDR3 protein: CASSFHGTGEETQYF. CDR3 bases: TGTGCCAGCAGTTTCCACGGGACAGGGGAAGAGACCCAGTACTTC.

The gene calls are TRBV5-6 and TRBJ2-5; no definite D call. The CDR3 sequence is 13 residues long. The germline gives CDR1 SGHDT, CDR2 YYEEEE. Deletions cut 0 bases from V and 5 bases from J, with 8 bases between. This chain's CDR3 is CASSLGPLETQYF. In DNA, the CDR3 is TGTGCCAGCAGCTTGGGCCCCCTCGAGACCCAGTACTTC.

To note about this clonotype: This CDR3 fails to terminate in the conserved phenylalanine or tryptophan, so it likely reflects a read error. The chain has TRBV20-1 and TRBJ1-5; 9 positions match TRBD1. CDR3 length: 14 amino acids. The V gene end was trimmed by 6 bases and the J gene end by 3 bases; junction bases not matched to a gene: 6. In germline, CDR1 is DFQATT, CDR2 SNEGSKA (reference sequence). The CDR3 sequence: CSARGQGLNQPQHV. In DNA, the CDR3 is TGCAGTGCCCGGGGACAGGGCCTCAATCAGCCCCAGCATGTT.

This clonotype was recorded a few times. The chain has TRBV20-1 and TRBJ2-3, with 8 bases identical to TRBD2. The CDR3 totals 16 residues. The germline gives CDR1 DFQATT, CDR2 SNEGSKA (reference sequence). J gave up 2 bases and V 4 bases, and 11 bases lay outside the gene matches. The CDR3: CSAITERETLTDTQYF. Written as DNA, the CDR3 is TGCAGTGCTATAACGGAGCGGGAGACTCTCACAGATACGCAGTATTTT.

DNA of the CDR3: TGTGCCAGCAGCGTGAGCGCCTTGAACACTGAAGCTTTCTTT. It codes for CASSVSALNTEAFF. V gene TRBV9 combines with J gene TRBJ1-1; D gene ambiguous. The CDR3 covers 14 residues. Trimming took 2 bases from V and 0 from J, leaving 8 bases between them. Germline-derived CDR1 and CDR2 are SGDLS and YYNGEE.

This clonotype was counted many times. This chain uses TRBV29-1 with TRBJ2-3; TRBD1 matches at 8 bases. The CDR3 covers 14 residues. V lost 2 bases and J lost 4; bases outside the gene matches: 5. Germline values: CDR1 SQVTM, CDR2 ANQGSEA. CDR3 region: CSVERQGFADTQYF. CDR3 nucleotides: TGCAGCGTTGAAAGACAGGGGTTTGCAGATACGCAGTATTTT.

The CDR3 DNA sequence: TGTGCCAGCAGCCGACAGGGATTTATCACAGATACGCAGTATTTT. Its protein is CASSRQGFITDTQYF. This chain joins TRBV11-2 and TRBJ2-3; 7 bases align to TRBD1. The CDR3 has 15 residues. Trimming cost V 5 bases and J 2 bases; bases outside gene matches: 7. Germline-derived CDR1 and CDR2 are SGHAT and FQNNGV.

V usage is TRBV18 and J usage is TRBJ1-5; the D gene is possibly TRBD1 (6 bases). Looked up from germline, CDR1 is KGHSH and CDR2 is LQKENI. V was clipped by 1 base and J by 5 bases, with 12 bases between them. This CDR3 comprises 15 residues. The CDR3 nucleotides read TGTGCCAGCTCACCACAGGGGACAACCGATCAGCCCCAGCATTTT. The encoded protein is CASSPQGTTDQPQHF. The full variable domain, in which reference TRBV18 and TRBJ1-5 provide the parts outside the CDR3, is NAGVMQNPRHLVRRRGQEARLRCSPMKGHSHVYWYRQLPEEGLKFMVYLQKENIIDESGMPKERFSAEFPKEGPSILRIQQVVRGDSAAYFCASSPQGTTDQPQHFGDGTRLSIL.

CDR3 sequence reads: CASSLTGTETDTQYF. The CDR3 coding sequence is TGTGCCAGCAGTCTTACCGGGACAGAGACAGATACGCAGTATTTT. The chain carries TRBV7-9 and TRBJ2-3, with TRBD1 identical over 7 bases. J lost 3 bases, V lost 6 bases, and 9 bases had no gene match. The CDR3 totals 15 residues. The germline gives CDR1 SEHNR, CDR2 FQNEAQ (reference sequence). The complete variable domain, with remaining parts taken from reference TRBV7-9 and TRBJ2-3, reads DTGVSQNPRHKITKRGQNVTFRCDPISEHNRLYWYRQTLGQGPEFLTYFQNEAQLEKSRLLSDRFSAERPKGSFSTLEIQRTEQGDSAMYLCASSLTGTETDTQYFGPGTRLTVL.

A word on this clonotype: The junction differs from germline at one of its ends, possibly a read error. In nucleotides, the CDR3 is TGTGCCAGCATCTTAGTTCTTAGCGAGCAGTACTTC. Its protein product is CASILVLSEQYF. The rearrangement links TRBV7-9 to TRBJ2-5; no reliable D call. TRBJ2-7 matches the DNA end more closely, so the J call is doubtful. Germline V gene lookup returns CDR1 SEHNR and CDR2 FQNEAQ (reference sequence). This CDR3 region has 12 residues.

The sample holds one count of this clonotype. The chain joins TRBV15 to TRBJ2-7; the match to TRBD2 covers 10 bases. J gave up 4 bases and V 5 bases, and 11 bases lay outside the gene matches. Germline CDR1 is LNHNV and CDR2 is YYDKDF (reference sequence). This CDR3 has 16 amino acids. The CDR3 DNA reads TGTGCCACCAGCCTTTCTCCTAGCGGGAGCTTGTACGAGCAGTACTTC. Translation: CATSLSPSGSLYEQYF.

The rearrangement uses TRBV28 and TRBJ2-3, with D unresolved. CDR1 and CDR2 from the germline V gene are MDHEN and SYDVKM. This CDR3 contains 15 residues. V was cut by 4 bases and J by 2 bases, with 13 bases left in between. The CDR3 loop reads CASSSISRDTDTQYF. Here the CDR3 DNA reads TGTGCCAGCAGTTCAATATCTAGGGACACAGATACGCAGTATTTT.

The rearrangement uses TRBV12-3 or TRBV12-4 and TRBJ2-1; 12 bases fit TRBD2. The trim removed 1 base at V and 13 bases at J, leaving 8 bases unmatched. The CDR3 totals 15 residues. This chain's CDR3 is CASSLGTSGKAQQFF. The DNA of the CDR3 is TGTGCCAGCAGTTTAGGGACTAGCGGGAAGGCCCAACAGTTCTTC.

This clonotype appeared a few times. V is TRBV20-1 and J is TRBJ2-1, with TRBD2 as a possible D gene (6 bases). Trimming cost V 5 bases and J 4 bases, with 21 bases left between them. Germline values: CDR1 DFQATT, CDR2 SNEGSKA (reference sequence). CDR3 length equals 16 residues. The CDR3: CSAPRSPPSAYNEQFF. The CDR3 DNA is TGCAGTGCTCCCCGATCCCCGCCTAGCGCGTACAATGAGCAGTTCTTC.

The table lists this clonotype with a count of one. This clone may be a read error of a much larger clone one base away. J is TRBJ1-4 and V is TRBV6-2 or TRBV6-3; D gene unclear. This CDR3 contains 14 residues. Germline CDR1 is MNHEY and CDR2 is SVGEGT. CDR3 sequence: CGTAGGGFNEKLFF. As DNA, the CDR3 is TGTGGCACCGCAGGAGGAGGATTCAATGAAAAACTGTTTTTT.

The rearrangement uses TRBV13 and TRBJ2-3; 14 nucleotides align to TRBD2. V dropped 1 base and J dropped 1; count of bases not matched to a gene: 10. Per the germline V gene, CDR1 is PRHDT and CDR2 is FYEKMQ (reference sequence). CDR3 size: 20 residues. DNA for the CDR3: TGTGCCAGCAGCTTAGAGGGACTAGCGGGAGTTGTCGTGGGCACAGATACGCAGTATTTT. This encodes CASSLEGLAGVVVGTDTQYF.

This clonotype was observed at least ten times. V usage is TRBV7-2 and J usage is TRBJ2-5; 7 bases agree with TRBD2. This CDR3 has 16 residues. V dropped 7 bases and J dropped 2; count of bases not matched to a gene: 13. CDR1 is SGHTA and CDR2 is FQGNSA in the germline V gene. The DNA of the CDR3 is TGTGCCAGCACCCTCGCCAAGGGAGGGACGCAAGAGACCCAGTACTTC. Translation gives CASTLAKGGTQETQYF.

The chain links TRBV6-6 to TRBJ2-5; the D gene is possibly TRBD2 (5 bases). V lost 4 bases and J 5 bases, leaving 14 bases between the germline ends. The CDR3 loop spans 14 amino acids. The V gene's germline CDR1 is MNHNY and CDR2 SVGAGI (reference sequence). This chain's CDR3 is CASSSPVAPETQYF. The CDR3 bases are TGTGCCAGCAGTTCCCCCGTAGCGCCCGAGACCCAGTACTTC.